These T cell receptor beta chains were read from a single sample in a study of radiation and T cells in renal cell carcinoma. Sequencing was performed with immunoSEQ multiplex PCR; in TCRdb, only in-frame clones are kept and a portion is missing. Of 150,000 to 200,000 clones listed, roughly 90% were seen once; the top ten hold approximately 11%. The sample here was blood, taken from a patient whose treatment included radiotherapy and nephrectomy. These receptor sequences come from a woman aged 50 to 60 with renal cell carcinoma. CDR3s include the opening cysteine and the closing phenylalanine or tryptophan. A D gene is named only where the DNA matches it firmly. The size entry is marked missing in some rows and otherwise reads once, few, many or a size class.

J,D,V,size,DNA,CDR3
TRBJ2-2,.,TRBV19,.,TGTGCCAGTAACACCGGGACTCTCAATGCCGGGGAGCTGTTTTTT,CASNTGTLNAGELFF
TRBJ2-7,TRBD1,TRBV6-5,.,TGTGCCAGCAGACGGGACAGCTCCTACGAGCAGTACTTC,CASRRDSSYEQYF
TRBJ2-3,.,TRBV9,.,TGTGCCAGCAGCGAACAGGGCTGGAGGACAGATACGCAGTATTTT,CASSEQGWRTDTQYF
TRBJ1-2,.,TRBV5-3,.,TGTGCCAGAAGCTTGAACAGGTGGAAGAATGGCTACACCTTC,CARSLNRWKNGYTF
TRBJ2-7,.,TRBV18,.,TGTGCCAGCTCCCCGAGGAATTACGTGGAGCAGTACTTC,CASSPRNYVEQYF
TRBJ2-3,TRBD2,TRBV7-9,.,TGTGCCAGTGCGGATTGGGGGGGTACAGATACGCAGTATTTT,CASADWGGTDTQYF
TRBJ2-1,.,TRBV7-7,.,TGTGCTAGCAGCTTAGATGGGCCATTCAATGAGCAGTTCTTC,CASSLDGPFNEQFF
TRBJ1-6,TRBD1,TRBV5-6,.,TGTGCCAGCAGCCTACAGACAGGGAGCTCCTATAATTCACCCCTCCACTTT,CASSLQTGSSYNSPLHF
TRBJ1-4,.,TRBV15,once,TGTGCCACCAGCAGAGATCGTACGGGGGGCAATGAAAAACTGTTTTTT,CATSRDRTGGNEKLFF
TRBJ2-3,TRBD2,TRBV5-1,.,TGCGCCAGCAGCCCAAAGCTAGCGGGTATCGCAGATACGCAGTATTTT,CASSPKLAGIADTQYF
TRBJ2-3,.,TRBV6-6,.,TGTGCCAGCAACCCCAGGGAGGGGGGCACAGATACGCAGTATTTT,CASNPREGGTDTQYF
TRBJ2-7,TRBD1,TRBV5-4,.,TGTGCCAGCAAACAAGGACAGGGGATCTCCTACGAGCAGTACTTC,CASKQGQGISYEQYF
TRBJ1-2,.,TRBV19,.,TGTGCCAGTAGTATTAAACCGGGACACCCCTATGGCTACACCTTC,CASSIKPGHPYGYTF
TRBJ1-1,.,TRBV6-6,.,TGTGCCAGCAGTTACGTAGGGAAGAACACTGAAGCTTTCTTT,CASSYVGKNTEAFF
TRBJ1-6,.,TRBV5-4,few,TGTGCCAGCAGCTTGATCGTAGATTCACCCCTCCACTTT,CASSLIVDSPLHF
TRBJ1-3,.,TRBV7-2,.,TGTGCCAGCAGCTTAGTTGGAAATGGAAACACCATATATTTT,CASSLVGNGNTIYF
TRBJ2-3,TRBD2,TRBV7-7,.,TGTGCTAGCAGCCTATCTCTAGCGGGGACCCTGGGGGATACGCAGTATTTT,CASSLSLAGTLGDTQYF
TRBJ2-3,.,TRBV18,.,TGTGCCAGCTCACTCGCAATGGGGACAGATACGCAGTATTTT,CASSLAMGTDTQYF
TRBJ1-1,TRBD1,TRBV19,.,TGTGCCAGTAGGATAGGGGGCGCCGTGTCTGAAGCTTTCTTT,CASRIGGAVSEAFF
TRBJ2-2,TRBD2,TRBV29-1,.,TGCAGCGTTGGAAGGGGACTAGCAGTAGCCGGGGAGCTGTTTTTT,CSVGRGLAVAGELFF
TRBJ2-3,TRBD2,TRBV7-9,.,TGTGCCAGCAGCTTCAGACTAGCGGGGGCCACAGATACGCAGTATTTT,CASSFRLAGATDTQYF
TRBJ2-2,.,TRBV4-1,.,TGCGCCAGCAGCCAAGATCTTGGGGTAGGGGGGGAGCTGTTTTTT,CASSQDLGVGGELFF
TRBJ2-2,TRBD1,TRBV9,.,TGTGCCAGCAGCGTAGGAATGGCGCAGGGGGCGGACGGGGAGCTGTTTTTT,CASSVGMAQGADGELFF
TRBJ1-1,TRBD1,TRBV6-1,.,TGTGCCAGCAGTGAAGTCAGGGGGCCTTCTGAAGCTTTCTTT,CASSEVRGPSEAFF
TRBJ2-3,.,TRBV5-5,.,TGTGCCAGCAGCTTCGTGGGACTCCAGTCAGATACGCAGTATTTT,CASSFVGLQSDTQYF
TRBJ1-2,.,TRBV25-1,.,TGTGCCAGCAGTGAACAGGCCGCGGATTACTATGGCTACACCTTC,CASSEQAADYYGYTF
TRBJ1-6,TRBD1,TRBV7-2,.,TGTGCCAGCAGACCCCAGGGGGCGTATAATTCACCCCTCCACTTT,CASRPQGAYNSPLHF
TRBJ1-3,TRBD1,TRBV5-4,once,TGTGCCAGCAGCATAAAGACAGGGGTAGGAAACACCATATATTTT,CASSIKTGVGNTIYF
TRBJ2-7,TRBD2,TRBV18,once,TGTGCCAGCTCACCATCTAGCGGGGTCTCCTACGAGCAGTACTTC,CASSPSSGVSYEQYF
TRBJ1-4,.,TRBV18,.,TGTGCCAGCTCATTGGCCGGGGGGACTAATGAAAAACTGTTTTTT,CASSLAGGTNEKLFF
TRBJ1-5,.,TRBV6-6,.,TGTGCCAGCAGTGACGGGAGCGGACTTAAGCATTTT,CASSDGSGLKHF
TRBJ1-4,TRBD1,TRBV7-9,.,TGTGCCAGCAGCTTCGGGATTATAAGGGAACAGGGGAATGAAAAACTGTTTTTT,CASSFGIIREQGNEKLFF
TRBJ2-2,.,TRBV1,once,TGCACCAGCAGCCATGGGGTAACTAGCGGGAACACCGGGGAGCTGTTTTTT,CTSSHGVTSGNTGELFF
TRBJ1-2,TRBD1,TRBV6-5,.,TGTGCCAGCAGACCCACAGGGGCGGGCGGCTACACCTTC,CASRPTGAGGYTF
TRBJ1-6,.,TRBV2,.,TGTGCCTCCGAGGGAGGTAATTCACCCCTCCACTTT,CASEGGNSPLHF
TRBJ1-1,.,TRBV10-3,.,TGTGCCATCTCAGGAGGGGGGGGCACTGAAGCTTTCTTT,CAISGGGGTEAFF
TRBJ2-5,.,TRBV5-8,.,TGTGCCAGCAGCTTGGATGGGACTGGCCCAGAGACCCAGTACTTC,CASSLDGTGPETQYF
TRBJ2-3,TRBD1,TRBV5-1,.,TGCGCCAGCAGCCACTCCAGGGGGCGTACAGATACGCAGTATTTT,CASSHSRGRTDTQYF
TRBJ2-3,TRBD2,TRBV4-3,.,TGCGCCAGCAGCCTGGGGACTAGCGGGACCCCAGATACGCAGTATTTT,CASSLGTSGTPDTQYF
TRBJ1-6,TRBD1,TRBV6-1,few,TGTGCCAGCAGCAATCAACAGGGGGTGGCTTCACCCCTCCACTTT,CASSNQQGVASPLHF
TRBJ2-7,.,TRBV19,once,TGTGCCAGTAGTACAGGGTTGACGGGCGGCGAGCAGTACTTC,CASSTGLTGGEQYF
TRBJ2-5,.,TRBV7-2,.,TGTGCCAGCAGCTTAGTTGGCTTCTCTTACTCCCAAGAGACCCAGTACTTC,CASSLVGFSYSQETQYF
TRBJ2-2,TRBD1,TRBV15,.,TGTGCCACCAGCAGTGGGGACAGGGTCAACACCGGGGAGCTGTTTTTT,CATSSGDRVNTGELFF
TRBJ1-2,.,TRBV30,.,TGTGCCTGGAGTTACGTAGAAGGCTATGGCTACACCTTC,CAWSYVEGYGYTF
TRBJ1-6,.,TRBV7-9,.,TGTGCCAGCAGCTTGGGAGCAGGTTTCTATAATTCACCCCTCCACTTT,CASSLGAGFYNSPLHF
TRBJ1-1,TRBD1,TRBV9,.,TGTGCCAGCAGCATCGCCGACAGGGGTGGTAACACTGAAGCTTTCTTT,CASSIADRGGNTEAFF
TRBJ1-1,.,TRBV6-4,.,TGTGCCAGCGGACGGGGAGGGACTGAAGCTTTCTTT,CASGRGGTEAFF
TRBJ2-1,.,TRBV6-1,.,TGTGCCATCTCTGGGGGACGGGGTAGGGAGCAGTTCTTC,CAISGGRGREQFF
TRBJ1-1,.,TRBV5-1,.,TGCGCCAGCAGCTCGGGGGACACTGAAGCTTTCTTT,CASSSGDTEAFF
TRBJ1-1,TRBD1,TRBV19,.,TGTGCCAGTAGTAAGCGGACAGGGGGCATGAACACTGAAGCTTTCTTT,CASSKRTGGMNTEAFF
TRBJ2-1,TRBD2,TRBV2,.,TGTGCCAGCAGTGTACGCACGACTAGCCGTGAGCAGTTCTTC,CASSVRTTSREQFF
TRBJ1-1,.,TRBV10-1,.,TGCGCCAGCAGTGGACAGTGGAACACTGAAGCTTTCTTT,CASSGQWNTEAFF
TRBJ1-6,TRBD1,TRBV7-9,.,TGTGCCAGCAGCCTGGGCGGGACAGGGGAATCACCCCTCCACTTT,CASSLGGTGESPLHF
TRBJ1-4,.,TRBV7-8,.,TGTGCCAGCAGCTTAGCAGCTGCAACTAATGAAAAACTGTTTTTT,CASSLAAATNEKLFF
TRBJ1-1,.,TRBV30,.,TGTGCCTGGAGTGTGAGTGAATACACTGAAGCTTTCTTT,CAWSVSEYTEAFF
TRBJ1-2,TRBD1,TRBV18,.,TGTGCCAGCTCATTCGGGACAGGGGGCAGCTATGGCTACACCTTC,CASSFGTGGSYGYTF
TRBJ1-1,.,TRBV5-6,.,TGTGCCAGCAGCTTTCGGATAGAGACTGAAGCTTTCTTT,CASSFRIETEAFF
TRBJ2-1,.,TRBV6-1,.,TGTGCCACCGGGACCTTTGAGCAGTTCTTC,CATGTFEQFF